This T cell receptor (beta chain) was recorded in a study of Ad26.COV2.S vaccination and SARS-CoV-2 variants (dated by TCRdb to the early 2020s). Broadly, across the study: Vaccine-arm donors were drawn from COV1001, a multicentre, randomized, double-blind, placebo-controlled phase I-IIa trial of Ad26.COV2.S in healthy adults. Ad26.COV2.S was administered intramuscularly at 5 x 10^10 or 1 x 10^11 viral particles, either as a single shot or as two shots given 56 days apart. TCRbeta repertoire sequencing was used to assess the specificity and breadth of SARS-CoV-2-reactive T cell receptors after Ad26.COV2.S vaccination. A total of 32 samples were included in the TCR-sequenced set, comprising roughly 19 Ad26.COV2.S vaccine recipients, 5 placebo recipients and 8 SARS-CoV-2 convalescent individuals. Participants in the trial were split at random into five groups of five each, receiving low-dose or high-dose Ad26.COV2.S once or twice, or else placebo on both occasions. Investigators remained blinded to trial group allocation during experiments and outcome assessment.

TCRbeta CDR3 regions were sequenced with the immunoSEQ Assay. After extraction, genomic DNA underwent amplification by bias-controlled multiplex PCR, followed by high-throughput sequencing. Concerning the study's data processing: Collapsing and filtering of sequences were performed to quantify the absolute abundance of each unique TCRbeta CDR3 region. T cell fraction was estimated by normalization of TCRbeta template counts to usable DNA, with usable DNA being measured through amplification of reference genes present in all nucleated cells. Repertoire TCRs were annotated as SARS-CoV-2-specific by exact matching of V gene, CDR3 amino acid sequence and J gene to a known reactive TCR set. The reference SARS-CoV-2 TCR set was derived from MIRA and filtered for enrichment in COVID-19-positive ImmuneCODE repertoires, a step that removed public or cross-reactive TCRs. Drawing on the MIRA antigens, annotated TCRs were analysed further at the level of specific ORF or position within ORF. Depth was the summed frequency of annotated unique rearrangements, while breadth was defined as annotated unique rearrangements over total unique productive rearrangements. Two-sided Wilcoxon rank-sum tests were applied when comparing TCR breadth between groups. Drawn from immuneACCESS, this table holds only the in-frame rearrangements with V and J called that TCRdb kept. Clones are partly lost; checked studies trace under half to an unresolved V gene and leave the rest unexplained. The V and J calls and clone size come from that table; D and trimming were worked out from the DNA. In this sample the table shows about 350,000 clones, approximately 90% of which occur a single time. The ten biggest clones cover about 5% of the sample.

Broad study findings and their caveats: The authors noted that the TCR breadth and depth analyses may have underestimated total T cell responses. Substantial breadth of spike-specific CD8+ and CD4+ T cell responses was reported after vaccination. Comparing responses between vaccine doses or regimens was not something the study was powered to do. Ad26.COV2.S recipients had higher spike-specific TCR breadth than placebo recipients (P = 0.0014). Vaccine and placebo recipients had comparable non-spike TCR breadth, which fits with the vaccine containing only spike.

Regarding this clone: Its antigen is still unknown. Per-base quality was not reported, and no clone a single base away is much larger than it.

There are 13 amino acids in the CDR3, from cysteine to phenylalanine inclusive. Only the CDR3 portion is preserved as DNA: 39 bases, with reading frame beginning at the first base. For CDR1 and CDR2, the germline V gene lists SGDLS and YYNGEE. Trimming removed 4 bases from V and 3 bases from J, leaving 11 bases between the germline ends. Sample treatment or condition, as interpreted from the label and publication: around 19 received Ad26.COV2.S at low or high dose, single or two shots; about 5 received placebo; per-sample allocation not given. For vaccine and placebo recipients, repertoires were sequenced using samples collected on day 63 after the first injection. Between 29 July and 7 August 2020, Cohort 1b enrolled about two dozen adults aged 18-55 years at one site in Boston, USA. Ad26.COV2.S consisted of a replication-incompetent adenovirus type 26 vector by which a prefusion-stabilized SARS-CoV-2 spike protein from the original Wuhan strain was expressed.

The V and J segments used are TRBV9 and TRBJ2-7; the D segment may tentatively be TRBD1 or TRBD2, each giving 5 matched bases. The clonotype originates from a person aged 18-65 years who received the Ad26.COV2.S COVID-19 vaccine or a placebo. The specimen comprised peripheral blood, sampled in a trial of Ad26.COV2.S vaccine versus placebo. The CDR3 region has the sequence CASSRQGDYEQYF. The DNA is TGTGCCAGCAGCCGCCAGGGAGACTACGAGCAGTACTTC.